This T cell receptor beta chain is drawn from a study of T cell responses to AZD1222 COVID-19 vaccine. Findings and caveats of the study: Vaccine-associated CD4 TCRs ranged over spike, dominating at 160-218 and 743-854. Nearly half of unique spike-specific TCRs reportedly avoided B.1.351 and B.1.1.7 mutated regions. Elevations in Spike-specific TCR breadth and depth followed administration of two AZD1222 doses.

TCRdb keeps only in-frame clones here, not all; method: immunoSEQ multiplex PCR. The repertoire holds 170,000 or so clones, with roughly 93% as singletons. The CDR3 length is 12 residues. A word on this clone: The antigen is not known. Its ends do not fully match the called genes, so a read error is possible.

Sequenced here: peripheral blood, sampled on day 0 of AZD1222 vaccination. The gene calls are TRBV12-3 or TRBV12-4 and TRBJ1-2; D gene ambiguous. The TCR originated in an adult in good health. CDR3 bases: TGTGCCAGCAGCTTAGGGATCTATGGCTACACCTTC. It encodes CASSLGIYGYTF.